Described below is a single T cell receptor (beta chain) sequence and its context. This clonotype has only a few counts. Its binding antigen is unknown. Base qualities are not provided; no much larger clone lies one nucleotide away. This specimen comes from a study of blood T cells in healthy people across ages (dated by TCRdb to the mid-2010s). For context, the study as a whole: In model experiments, template switching captured about one uniquely barcoded TCR beta cDNA molecule for every two T cells. The donors were divided into four age groups: young (average around 16 years), middle-aged (approximately 39), aged (roughly 66) and long-lived (around 80). Using the same blood draw, the study looked at two additional independent replicas of 1 million unique cDNA reads for two donors, one aged 18 to 30 and the other aged 80 or older. To avoid experimental bias, donors of different ages were randomly spread across the sequencing lanes. The study measured age-related changes in TCR beta repertoire diversity using deep sequencing normalized with unique cDNA molecular identifiers.

Findings and caveats that apply to the study as a whole: Donor CMV infection status was unknown, potentially confounding age-related changes in expanded clonotypes. Bulk unsorted PBMC profiling prevented conclusive comparison of naive and antigen-experienced compartments. Compared with the aged group, more naive CD4+ T cells, fewer expanded clones and increased TCR diversity were shown by the long-lived group, suggesting age selection. A strong correlation was found between observed TCR beta diversity and the percentage of naive T cells measured by flow cytometry. Estimates of total diversity based on one million sequenced T cells were regarded as lower bounds and as underestimates. Observed TCR beta diversity per million T cells fell roughly linearly with age, and a significant reduction was already apparent by age around 39.

The donors were 40 or so Caucasian individuals from Russia, aged roughly 6 to 100 years, who were systemically healthy. Each donor gave about 9.7 milliliters of peripheral blood, drawn into EDTA-treated Vacutainer tubes. Ficoll-Paque density-gradient centrifugation was used to isolate PBMCs, with at least 6.5 million per sample. Trizol reagent was used to extract total RNA from the PBMCs, yielding at least 5.5 micrograms per sample. Naive CD45RAhigh/CD27high T cell percentages were measured by flow cytometry on a PBMC aliquot from every donor. The library was prepared using 5' RACE. The run used an Illumina HiSeq 2500. A second PCR of about 7 to 12 cycles was run with a J-beta primer mix and a sample-barcoded 5' primer. A template-switch 5' adaptor carrying 12 random nucleotides introduced a unique molecular identifier onto each TCR beta cDNA molecule. At least 2.5 million CDR3-containing paired-end reads were obtained from each sample. First-strand cDNA was synthesized from all RNA with the Mint cDNA synthesis kit, primed by a TRBC-specific oligonucleotide. Following uracil-DNA glycosylase treatment, all cDNA underwent a first 18-cycle PCR with the universal primers M1SS and BC2_uni_R. On the authors' methods: For normalization, 1 million high-quality reads, each with a distinct molecular identifier, were randomly selected from each sample. Instead of being binned into consensus sequences, reads that shared molecular identifiers were thrown out. MiTCR, with a Q25 quality threshold and the strictest error-elimination algorithm, was used for CDR3 identification, clonotype clustering and error correction. A nonparametric unseen species model using Euler transformation provided a lower-bound estimate of total TCR beta diversity. TCRdb reprocessed the public reads (quality trimming at Q25 with fastp, clone calling with MiXCR) and kept in-frame beta chains. Every entry covers one CDR3 protein and lists the most common genes and DNA from its rows. The V and J calls come from TCRdb's annotation, not from the publication. The sample data list 1.2 million to 1.5 million distinct CDR3 sequences, and roughly 40% of these were observed just once. In total, the top ten clones hold 6.5% to 10% of the sample.

The sequence was obtained from a woman in her late teens or twenties in good health. Sequencing input: blood.

The nucleotide sequence reads TGTGCCAGCAGCTCAACTAGCGGGAGGTACGATACGCAGTATTTT. The translation is CASSSTSGRYDTQYF. The V and J segments used are TRBV7-8 and TRBJ2-3; 12 middle bases align to TRBD2. Including cysteine and phenylalanine, the CDR3 has 15 amino acids. The CDR3 DNA has 45 bases and is translated from base 1. The germline V gene gives CDR1 as SGHVS and CDR2 as FQNEAQ. V trim: 4 bases; J trim: 6 bases; unmatched bases: 5.